One and the same sample provided the 32 T cell receptor beta chains below, sequenced in a study of blood T cell repertoires in COVID-19. Profiling relied on immunoSEQ multiplex PCR, and the TCRdb table lists in-frame clones only, not all of them. The sample gives around 300,000 clones, around 90% of which show up once; 0.95% to 1.2% is in the top ten. The sample comprised PBMCs or T cells enriched from blood (not recorded which). The receptor source for this set is a woman under 40 who had recovered from COVID-19.

The chain combines TRBV2 with TRBJ2-1, with 9 bases aligning to TRBD2. Germline loops: CDR1 SNHLY, CDR2 FYNNEI. This CDR3 contains 13 residues. Losses at the gene ends were 3 bases for V and 12 bases for J; bases not matched to a gene: 6. The CDR3 DNA is TGTGCCAGCAGTGATAACGGGCGGGAGGGGCAGTTCTTC. Translating gives CASSDNGREGQFF.

The rearrangement uses TRBV2 and TRBJ2-7, with D uncertain. The CDR3 sequence is 11 residues long. The V end was cut by 8 bases, the J end by 6 bases, with 11 bases between. Germline CDR1 is SNHLY and CDR2 is FYNNEI. As DNA, the CDR3 is TGTGCCAGCGCAGACTTCGCCGAGCAGTACTTC. It yields the protein CASADFAEQYF.

As concerns this clone: This specimen includes other DNA sequences encoding the same CDR3. J is TRBJ2-5 and V is TRBV12-3 or TRBV12-4, with a tentative D call TRBD1 (5 bases). The CDR3 covers 12 residues. Between the trimmed V and J ends, which lost 2 bases and 4 bases, there was a span of 5 bases. CDR3 amino acids: CASSLRGETQYF. The DNA for the CDR3 is TGTGCCAGCAGTTTAAGGGGAGAGACCCAGTACTTC.

The chain couples TRBV9 to TRBJ2-3; 7 positions match TRBD2. V shed 2 bases, J shed 4 bases, and the junction held 7 bases outside the gene matches. Germline V gives CDR1 SGDLS, CDR2 YYNGEE. CDR3 size: 15 residues. The chain's CDR3 is CASSVRDRGADTQYF. The CDR3 DNA reads as TGTGCCAGCAGCGTCCGCGACCGGGGGGCAGATACGCAGTATTTT.

The chain has TRBV6-2 or TRBV6-3 and TRBJ2-1, with 7 bases identical to TRBD2. The CDR3 length is 15 residues. CDR1 and CDR2 (germline): MNHEY, SVGEGT. V shed 2 bases, J shed 5 bases, and the junction held 6 bases outside the gene matches. Here the CDR3 reads CASSYGSSGNNEQFF. The CDR3, as DNA: TGTGCCAGCAGTTACGGCTCTAGCGGAAACAATGAGCAGTTCTTC.

The V and J genes are TRBV5-1 and TRBJ2-1; 9 bases line up with TRBD2. This CDR3 has 16 residues. V trimming: 2 bases; J trimming: 5 bases; junction bases outside the gene matches: 8. The germline V gene has CDR1 SGHRS and CDR2 YFSETQ. As DNA, the CDR3 is TGCGCCAGCAGCTTCCAAGCGGGAGGCTTCCACAATGAGCAGTTCTTC. It yields the protein CASSFQAGGFHNEQFF.

The V and J genes are TRBV5-1 and TRBJ2-3; D is perhaps TRBD1 (5 bases). The CDR3 sequence is 18 residues long. CDR1 SGHRS and CDR2 YFSETQ come from the germline V gene. Trimming stripped 0 bases from V and 0 bases from J, with 17 bases between. CDR3 DNA: TGCGCCAGCAGCTTGGATGGCCGCAGGGCCGATAGCACAGATACGCAGTATTTT. Amino acid sequence: CASSLDGRRADSTDTQYF. Drawing the rest from reference TRBV5-1 and TRBJ2-3, the complete variable domain is KAGVTQTPRYLIKTRGQQVTLSCSPISGHRSVSWYQQTPGQGLQFLFEYFSETQRNKGNFPGRFSGRQFSNSRSEMNVSTLELGDSALYLCASSLDGRRADSTDTQYFGPGTRLTVL.

This clone was detected once. The rearrangement uses TRBV9 and TRBJ2-3; D is possibly TRBD2 (6 bases). V was pared by 4 bases and J by 0 bases, with 9 bases between. The CDR3 runs 14 residues. The germline gives CDR1 SGDLS, CDR2 YYNGEE. CDR3 nucleotide sequence: TGTGCCAGCAGCTCCACTAGCAGCACAGATACGCAGTATTTT. It yields the protein CASSSTSSTDTQYF.

This chain connects TRBV30 to TRBJ2-1; TRBD2 is a possible D gene (5 bases). CDR1 is GTSNPN and CDR2 is SVGIG in the germline V gene (reference sequence). Deletions cut 0 bases from V and 5 bases from J, with 17 bases between. This CDR3 is 16 amino acids long. In nucleotides, the CDR3 is TGTGCCTGGAGTGTACTGAGCGGTCAAAGGAACAATGAGCAGTTCTTC. Protein: CAWSVLSGQRNNEQFF.

This clone was counted only a few times. The genes are TRBV24-1 and TRBJ1-2; D might be TRBD1 (5 bases). V lost 4 bases and J lost 2, with 13 bases in between. CDR1 is KGHDR, CDR2 SFDVKD, per germline. CDR3 length: 15 residues. CDR3 sequence reads: CATSEGQGENYGYTF. The CDR3 DNA reads TGTGCCACCAGTGAGGGGCAGGGTGAAAACTATGGCTACACCTTC.

This clone occurred once. The V and J genes are TRBV24-1 and TRBJ2-3; tentative D call: TRBD2 (5 bases). V was shortened by 3 bases and J by 2 bases, with 20 bases between the two germline ends. The CDR3 covers 18 residues. CDR1 and CDR2 from the germline V gene are KGHDR and SFDVKD. In DNA form, the CDR3 reads TGTGCCACCAGTGATCTACGTGCAAGAGCGGAGAACACAGATACGCAGTATTTT. This gives the protein CATSDLRARAENTDTQYF.

This chain uses TRBV27 with TRBJ1-5, with a weak D call TRBD1 (6 bases). The CDR3 totals 16 residues. CDR1 MNHEY and CDR2 SMNVEV come from the germline V gene (reference sequence). The germline V and J ends were trimmed by 8 bases and 7 bases, with 24 bases remaining between them. The CDR3 loop is CASRIYGTPSWQPQHF. The CDR3 bases are TGTGCCAGCCGCATTTATGGGACACCCAGTTGGCAGCCCCAGCATTTT.

This clone was counted a single time. The V gene is TRBV19, the J gene TRBJ1-6, with 7 bases that match TRBD1. V trimming: 6 bases; J trimming: 6 bases; junction bases outside the gene matches: 5. The germline V gene encodes CDR1 LNHDA and CDR2 SQIVND (reference sequence). The CDR3 is 14 residues long. For the CDR3, the DNA is TGTGCCAGTAGCCAGGGACAGATTAATTCACCCCTCCACTTT. The encoded protein is CASSQGQINSPLHF.

J is TRBJ1-2 and V is TRBV6-4; D is possibly TRBD1 (5 bases). V lost 6 bases and J lost 5, with 10 bases in between. Germline V gene data show CDR1 as MRHNA and CDR2 as SNTAGT. The length of the CDR3 is 12 residues. The CDR3 nucleotides are TGTGCCAGCAGCACCGGGGGTTATGGCTACACCTTC. Translating it yields CASSTGGYGYTF.

The rearrangement links TRBV10-3 to TRBJ2-7; D unclear. Germline V gene lookup returns CDR1 ENHRY and CDR2 SYGVKD. V dropped 7 bases and J dropped 7 bases, with 14 bases sitting between them. The CDR3 contains 12 residues. As DNA, the CDR3 is TGTGCCATCATGGGCACCCCTTGGGAGCAGTACTTC. This sequence encodes CAIMGTPWEQYF.

The rearrangement uses TRBV5-6 and TRBJ1-2; 10 bases match TRBD1. The CDR3 has 14 amino acids. The J segment lost 7 bases and the V segment lost 0 bases, leaving 3 bases of the junction unmatched. The germline V gene encodes CDR1 SGHDT and CDR2 YYEEEE. CDR3 in amino acids: CASSLEDRGFGYTF. CDR3 in DNA: TGTGCCAGCAGCTTGGAGGACAGGGGGTTTGGCTACACCTTC.

The CDR3 loop is CASSKRQGAKSGGELFF. Here the CDR3 DNA reads TGTGCCAGCAGCAAAAGGCAGGGGGCAAAGTCAGGCGGGGAGCTGTTTTTT. This rearrangement joins TRBV21-1 to TRBJ2-2; no check of the table's D call, TRBD1, against the DNA was made. TRBV21-1 is termed a pseudogene. CDR3 size: 17 residues.

This sequence joins TRBV9 and TRBJ2-7; the match to TRBD2 covers 9 bases. The CDR3 extends over 17 amino acids. V was pared by 4 bases and J by 2 bases, with 13 bases of the junction left unmatched. Germline loops: CDR1 SGDLS, CDR2 YYNGEE. CDR3 loop: CASSSSTGASGTYEQYF. In DNA, the CDR3 is TGTGCCAGCAGCTCATCAACTGGGGCTAGCGGGACCTACGAGCAGTACTTC.

The J gene is TRBJ1-5, the V gene TRBV5-6; D not certain. Deletions cut 0 bases from V and 2 bases from J, with 6 bases between. Germline values: CDR1 SGHDT, CDR2 YYEEEE. The CDR3 loop spans 14 amino acids. CDR3 loop: CASSLGRGNQPQHF. The CDR3 region has the DNA TGTGCCAGCAGCTTGGGACGGGGCAATCAGCCCCAGCATTTT.

The chain employs TRBV5-1 and TRBJ2-7; 7 nucleotides align to TRBD1. Germline values: CDR1 SGHRS, CDR2 YFSETQ. The V segment lost 4 bases and the J segment 2 bases; nucleotides outside the gene matches: 3. This CDR3 has 13 residues. CDR3 nucleotides: TGCGCCAGCAGCCGACAGGGCCCCTACGAGCAGTACTTC. Its protein is CASSRQGPYEQYF.

This rearrangement joins TRBV21-1 to TRBJ2-1; whether TRBD2, the table's D call, matches the DNA was not checked. TRBV21-1 is deemed a pseudogene. This CDR3 has 19 amino acids. The CDR3 sequence: CASSKTSRASGRFRNEQFF. The CDR3 nucleotides are TGTGCCAGCAGCAAGACTTCGAGGGCTAGCGGGAGGTTCCGCAATGAGCAGTTCTTC.

The chain recombines TRBV28 with TRBJ1-2, with D perhaps matching TRBD1 (5 bases). With 6 bases removed from V and 4 bases from J, the gap between germline ends came to 18 bases. Looked up from germline, CDR1 is MDHEN and CDR2 is SYDVKM. This CDR3 is built from 15 residues. The CDR3 reads CASSPRGFFVYGYTF. The CDR3 nucleotides read TGTGCCAGCAGCCCTCGGGGGTTTTTTGTCTATGGCTACACCTTC.

The chain recombines TRBV18 with TRBJ1-1; D call uncertain. The CDR3 is made up of 14 amino acids. With 0 bases removed from V and 0 bases from J, the gap between germline ends came to 5 bases. Germline V gene data show CDR1 as KGHSH and CDR2 as LQKENI. The CDR3 reads CASSPPGVNTEAFF. CDR3 nucleotide sequence: TGTGCCAGCTCACCACCCGGGGTGAACACTGAAGCTTTCTTT.

The chain links TRBV5-1 to TRBJ1-2, with D possibly TRBD1 on 6 matching bases. Germline assignment: CDR1 SGHRS and CDR2 YFSETQ. The CDR3 spans 15 residues. The germline V and J ends were trimmed by 2 bases and 6 bases, with 17 bases remaining between them. DNA for the CDR3: TGCGCCAGCAGCTTAGGGAGCGGGGGGGCAGATGGCTACACCTTC. Residues: CASSLGSGGADGYTF.

The chain combines TRBV19 with TRBJ1-1; unclear D gene. The CDR3 consists of 13 residues. From germline, CDR1 is LNHDA and CDR2 SQIVND (reference sequence). The V and J ends lost 5 bases and 1 base respectively, with 8 bases between them. The CDR3 coding sequence is TGTGCCAGTAGTCGACACGGGAACACTGAAGCTTTCTTT. It is translated as CASSRHGNTEAFF.

The chain combines TRBV3-1 (or the pseudogene TRBV3-2) with TRBJ2-3; 7 bases agree with TRBD1. Germline CDR1 and CDR2: LGHDT and YNNKEL (reference sequence). V lost 11 bases and J lost 5; bases outside the gene matches: 13. The CDR3 has 14 residues. The CDR3 reads CACKRGPAGDTQYF. The CDR3 DNA is TGTGCCTGTAAAAGGGGGCCTGCAGGAGATACGCAGTATTTT.

This clone was detected only once. The V gene is TRBV12-3 or TRBV12-4, the J gene TRBJ2-7; a possible D gene is TRBD2 (6 bases). V was clipped by 4 bases and J by 3 bases, with 7 bases between them. The CDR3 runs to 12 residues. The CDR3 DNA is TGTGCCAGCAGTTGGGGAGGCTACGAGCAGTACTTC. It yields the protein CASSWGGYEQYF.

The chain has TRBV6-5 and TRBJ1-1, with TRBD1 matching over 8 bases. Germline assignment: CDR1 MNHEY and CDR2 SVGAGI. The CDR3 spans 16 residues. V was pared by 2 bases and J by 8 bases, with 13 bases of the junction left unmatched. The CDR3 loop reads CASSYTRGQGGTEAFF. CDR3 DNA sequence: TGTGCCAGCAGTTACACCCGTGGACAGGGAGGGACCGAAGCTTTCTTT.

This sequence joins TRBV7-8 and TRBJ1-5, with 7 positions matching TRBD1. This CDR3 contains 13 residues. V dropped 6 bases and J dropped 6; count of bases not matched to a gene: 5. In germline, CDR1 is SGHVS, CDR2 FQNEAQ. The chain's CDR3 is CASRPTGSQPQHF. CDR3 nucleotides: TGTGCCAGCAGGCCGACAGGGAGTCAGCCCCAGCATTTT.

The chain combines TRBV28 with TRBJ1-1, with 10 bases aligning to TRBD1. The CDR3 is made up of 17 amino acids. After removal of 3 bases from V and 5 bases from J, the junction contained 12 bases not matched to a gene. Germline V CDR1 and CDR2: MDHEN, SYDVKM. The CDR3 is CASSLARQGASGTEAFF. The CDR3 DNA follows: TGTGCCAGCAGTTTGGCCCGACAGGGGGCGTCTGGGACTGAAGCTTTCTTT.

This chain joins TRBV7-9 and TRBJ2-4; tentative D call: TRBD2 (6 bases). The CDR3 is made up of 15 amino acids. Germline V gene data show CDR1 as SEHNR and CDR2 as FQNEAQ (reference sequence). With 5 bases removed from V and 7 bases from J, the gap between germline ends came to 18 bases. Here the CDR3 DNA reads TGTGCCAGCAGCGTCGGGGGTTTGGGTGTTAACATTCAGTACTTC. Translated, it gives CASSVGGLGVNIQYF.

The chain employs TRBV12-5 and TRBJ1-2, with D possibly being TRBD1 (6 bases). The CDR3 has 14 amino acids. CDR1 and CDR2 from the germline V gene are LGHNT and FRNRAP. With 5 bases removed from V and 8 bases from J, the gap between germline ends came to 18 bases. The chain's CDR3 is CASGPGSPQGGYTF. CDR3 nucleotides: TGTGCTAGTGGTCCAGGTAGCCCACAGGGAGGCTACACCTTC.